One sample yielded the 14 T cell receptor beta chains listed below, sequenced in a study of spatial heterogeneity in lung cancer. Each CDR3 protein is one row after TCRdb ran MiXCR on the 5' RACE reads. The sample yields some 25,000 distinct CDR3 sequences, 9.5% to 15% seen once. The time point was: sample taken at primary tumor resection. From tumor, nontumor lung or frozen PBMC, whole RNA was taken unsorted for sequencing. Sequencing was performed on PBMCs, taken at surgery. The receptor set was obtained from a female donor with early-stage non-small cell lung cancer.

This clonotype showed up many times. Here the CDR3 DNA reads TGTGCCACCAGTGATGGGGACAGAGACAACGAGCAGTACGTC. It specifies CATSDGDRDNEQYV. V is TRBV24-1 and J is TRBJ2-7; 7 nucleotides agree with TRBD1. CDR1 and CDR2 from the germline V gene are KGHDR and SFDVKD. With 3 bases clipped from V and 5 bases from J, the junction kept 6 bases outside the gene matches. This CDR3 region has 14 residues.

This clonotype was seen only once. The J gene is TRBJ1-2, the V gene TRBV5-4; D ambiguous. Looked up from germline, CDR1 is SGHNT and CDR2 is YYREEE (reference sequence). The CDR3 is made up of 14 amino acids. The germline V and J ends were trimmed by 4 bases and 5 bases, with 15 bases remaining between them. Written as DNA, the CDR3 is TGTGCCAGCAGCCCCCAGGTGGCAGATTATGGCTACACCTTC. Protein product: CASSPQVADYGYTF.

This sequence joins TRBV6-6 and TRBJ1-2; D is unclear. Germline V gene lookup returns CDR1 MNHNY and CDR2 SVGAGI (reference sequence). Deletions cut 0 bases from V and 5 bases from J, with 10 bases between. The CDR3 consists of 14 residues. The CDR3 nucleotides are TGTGCCAGCAGTTACTCTGACACAGTATATGGCTACACCTTC. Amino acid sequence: CASSYSDTVYGYTF.

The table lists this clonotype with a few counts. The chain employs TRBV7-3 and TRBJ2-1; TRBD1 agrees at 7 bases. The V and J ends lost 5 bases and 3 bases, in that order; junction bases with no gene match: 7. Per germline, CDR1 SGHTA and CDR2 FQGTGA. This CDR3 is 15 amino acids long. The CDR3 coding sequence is TGTGCCAGCAGCGAACAACAGGGGAACTACAATGAGCAGTTCTTC. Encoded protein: CASSEQQGNYNEQFF. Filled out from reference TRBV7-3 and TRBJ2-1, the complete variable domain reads GAGVSQTPSNKVTEKGKYVELRCDPISGHTALYWYRQSLGQGPEFLIYFQGTGAADDSGLPNDRFFAVRPEGSVSTLKIQRTERGDSAVYLCASSEQQGNYNEQFFGPGTRLTVL.

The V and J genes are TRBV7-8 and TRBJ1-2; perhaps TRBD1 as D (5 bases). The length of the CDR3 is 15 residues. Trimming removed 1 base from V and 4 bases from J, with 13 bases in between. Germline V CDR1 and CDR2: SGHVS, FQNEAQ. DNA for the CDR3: TGTGCCAGCAGCTTAGTCGCCGAGGGGAGCTATGGCTACACCTTC. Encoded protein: CASSLVAEGSYGYTF.

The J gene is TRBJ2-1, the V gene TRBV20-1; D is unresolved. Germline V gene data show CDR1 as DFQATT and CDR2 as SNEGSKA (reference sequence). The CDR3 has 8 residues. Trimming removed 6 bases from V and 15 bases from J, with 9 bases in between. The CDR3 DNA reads TGCAGTGCAGAAGGAAGGTTCTTC. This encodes CSAEGRFF.

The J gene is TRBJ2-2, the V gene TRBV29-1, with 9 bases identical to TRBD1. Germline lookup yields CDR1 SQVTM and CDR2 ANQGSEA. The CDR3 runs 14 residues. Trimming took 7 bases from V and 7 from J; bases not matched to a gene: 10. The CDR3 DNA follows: TGCAGCGCTCGCGCGGGACAGGGAGTCGGGGAGCTGTTTTTT. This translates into CSARAGQGVGELFF.

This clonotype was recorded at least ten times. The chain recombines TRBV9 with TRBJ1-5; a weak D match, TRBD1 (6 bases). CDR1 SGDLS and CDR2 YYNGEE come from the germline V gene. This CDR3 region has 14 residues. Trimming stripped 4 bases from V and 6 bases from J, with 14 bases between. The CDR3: CASSPQGLGQPQHF. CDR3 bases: TGTGCCAGCAGCCCCCAGGGGCTTGGTCAGCCCCAGCATTTT. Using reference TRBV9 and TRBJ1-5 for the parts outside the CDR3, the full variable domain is DSGVTQTPKHLITATGQRVTLRCSPRSGDLSVYWYQQSLDQGLQFLIQYYNGEERAKGNILERFSAQQFPDLHSELNLSSLELGDSALYFCASSPQGLGQPQHFGDGTRLSIL.

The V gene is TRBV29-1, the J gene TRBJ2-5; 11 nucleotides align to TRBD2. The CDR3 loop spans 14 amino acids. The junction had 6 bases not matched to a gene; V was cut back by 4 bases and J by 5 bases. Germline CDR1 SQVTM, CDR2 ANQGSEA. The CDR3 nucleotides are TGCAGCGTTGTTAGCGGGAGGGCCGGGGAGACCCAGTACTTC. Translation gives CSVVSGRAGETQYF.

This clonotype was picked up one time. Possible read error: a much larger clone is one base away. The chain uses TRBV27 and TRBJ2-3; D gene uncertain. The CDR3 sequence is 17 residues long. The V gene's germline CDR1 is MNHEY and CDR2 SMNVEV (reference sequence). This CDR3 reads CACSLFPPAFSQNTQYF. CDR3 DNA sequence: TGTGCCTGCAGTTTATTTCCCCCAGCCTTCTCACAGAATACGCAGTATTTT.

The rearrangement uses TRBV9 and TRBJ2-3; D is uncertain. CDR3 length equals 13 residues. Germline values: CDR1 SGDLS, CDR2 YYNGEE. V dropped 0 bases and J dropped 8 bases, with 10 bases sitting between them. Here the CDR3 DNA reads TGTGCCAGCAGCGTAGCTGCCCAGGCTACGCAGTATTTT. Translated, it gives CASSVAAQATQYF.

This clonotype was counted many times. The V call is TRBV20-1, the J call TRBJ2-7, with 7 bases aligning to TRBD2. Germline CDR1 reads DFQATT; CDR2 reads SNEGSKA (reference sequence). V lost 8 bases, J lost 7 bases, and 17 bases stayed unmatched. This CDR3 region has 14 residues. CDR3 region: CSLRVGGPAGEQYF. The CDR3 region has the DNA TGCAGTTTAAGGGTGGGAGGGCCCGCAGGAGAGCAGTACTTC.

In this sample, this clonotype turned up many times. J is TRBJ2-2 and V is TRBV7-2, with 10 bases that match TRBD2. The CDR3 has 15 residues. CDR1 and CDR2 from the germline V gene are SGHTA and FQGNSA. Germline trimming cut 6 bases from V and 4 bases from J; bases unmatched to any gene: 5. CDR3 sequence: CASRSSGGATGELFF. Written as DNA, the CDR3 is TGTGCCAGCAGATCAAGCGGGGGGGCCACCGGGGAGCTGTTTTTT. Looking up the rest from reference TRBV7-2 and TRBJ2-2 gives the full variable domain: GAGVSQSPSNKVTEKGKDVELRCDPISGHTALYWYRQSLGQGLEFLIYFQGNSAPDKSGLPSDRFSAERTGGSVSTLTIQRTQQEDSAVYLCASRSSGGATGELFFGEGSRLTVL.

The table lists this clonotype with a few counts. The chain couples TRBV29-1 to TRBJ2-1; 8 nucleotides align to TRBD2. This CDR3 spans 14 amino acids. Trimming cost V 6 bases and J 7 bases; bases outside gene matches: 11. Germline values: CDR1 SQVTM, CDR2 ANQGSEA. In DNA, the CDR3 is TGCAGCGTCATTACTAGCGGAGGGGATAATGAGCAGTTCTTC. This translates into CSVITSGGDNEQFF.